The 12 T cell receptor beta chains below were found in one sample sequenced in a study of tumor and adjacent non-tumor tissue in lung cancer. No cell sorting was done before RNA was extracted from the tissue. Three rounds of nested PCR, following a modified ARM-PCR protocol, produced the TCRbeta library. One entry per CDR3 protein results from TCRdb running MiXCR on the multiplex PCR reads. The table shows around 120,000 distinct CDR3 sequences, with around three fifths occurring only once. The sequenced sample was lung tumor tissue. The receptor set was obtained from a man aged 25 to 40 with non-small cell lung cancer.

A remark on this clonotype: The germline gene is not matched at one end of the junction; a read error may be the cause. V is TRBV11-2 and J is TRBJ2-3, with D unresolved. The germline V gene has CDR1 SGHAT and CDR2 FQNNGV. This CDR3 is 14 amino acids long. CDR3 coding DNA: TGTGCCAACAGCTTAGAAATAGCCACGGATACGCAGTATTTT. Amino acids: CANSLEIATDTQYF.

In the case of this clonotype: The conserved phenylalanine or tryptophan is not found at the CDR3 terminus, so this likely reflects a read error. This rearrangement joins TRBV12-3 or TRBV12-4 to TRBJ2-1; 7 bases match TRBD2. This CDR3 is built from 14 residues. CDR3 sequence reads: CTSSLSGLLNEQFL. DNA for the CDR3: TGTACCAGCAGTCTCTCGGGACTACTCAATGAGCAGTTCTTA.

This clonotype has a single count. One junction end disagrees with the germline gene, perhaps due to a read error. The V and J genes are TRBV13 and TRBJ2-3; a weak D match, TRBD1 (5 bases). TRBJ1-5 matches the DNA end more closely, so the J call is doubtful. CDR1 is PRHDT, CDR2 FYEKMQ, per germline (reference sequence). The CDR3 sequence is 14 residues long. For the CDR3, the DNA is TGCGCCAGCAGCTTCGACAGCCGCACAGATACGCAGCATTTT. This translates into CASSFDSRTDTQHF.

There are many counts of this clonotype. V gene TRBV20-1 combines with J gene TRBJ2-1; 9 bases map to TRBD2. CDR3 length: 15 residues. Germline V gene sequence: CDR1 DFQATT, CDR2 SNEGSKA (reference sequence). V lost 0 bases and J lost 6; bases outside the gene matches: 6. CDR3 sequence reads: CSAREGGRAGNEQFF. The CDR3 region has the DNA TGCAGTGCTAGAGAGGGCGGGAGGGCAGGCAATGAGCAGTTCTTC.

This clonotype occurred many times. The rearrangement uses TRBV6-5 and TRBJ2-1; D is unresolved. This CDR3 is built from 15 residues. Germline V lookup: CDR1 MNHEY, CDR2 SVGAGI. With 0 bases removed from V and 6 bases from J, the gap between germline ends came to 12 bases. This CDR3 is CASSYSKWAGNEQFF. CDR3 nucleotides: TGTGCCAGCAGTTACTCCAAGTGGGCTGGCAATGAGCAGTTCTTC.

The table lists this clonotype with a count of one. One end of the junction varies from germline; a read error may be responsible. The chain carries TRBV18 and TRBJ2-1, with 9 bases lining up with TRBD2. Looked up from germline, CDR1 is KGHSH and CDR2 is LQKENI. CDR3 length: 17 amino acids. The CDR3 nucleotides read TGTGCCAACTCACCACCGAGGCGGGGGGGCGCCTACAATGAGCAGTTCTTC. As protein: CANSPPRRGGAYNEQFF.

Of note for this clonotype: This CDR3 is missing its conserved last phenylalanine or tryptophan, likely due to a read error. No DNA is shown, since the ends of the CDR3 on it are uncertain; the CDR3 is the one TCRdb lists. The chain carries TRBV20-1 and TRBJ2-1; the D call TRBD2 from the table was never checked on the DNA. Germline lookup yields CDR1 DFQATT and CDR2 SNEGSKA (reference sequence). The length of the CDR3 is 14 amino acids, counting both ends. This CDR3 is CSVKTSGSYNEQLL.

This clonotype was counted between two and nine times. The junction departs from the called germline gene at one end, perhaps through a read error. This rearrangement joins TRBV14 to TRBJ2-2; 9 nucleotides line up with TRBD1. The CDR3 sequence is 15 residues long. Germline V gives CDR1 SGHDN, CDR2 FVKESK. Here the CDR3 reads CACRYTGGRTGELFF. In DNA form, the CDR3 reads TGTGCCTGCAGATACACAGGGGGCCGGACCGGGGAACTGTTTTTT.

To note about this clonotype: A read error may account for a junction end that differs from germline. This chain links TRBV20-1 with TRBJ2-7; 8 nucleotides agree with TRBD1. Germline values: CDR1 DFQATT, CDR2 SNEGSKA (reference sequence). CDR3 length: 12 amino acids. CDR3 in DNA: TGCAGTGCTGACAGGGGCTCCTACGAGCATTACTTC. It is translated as CSADRGSYEHYF.

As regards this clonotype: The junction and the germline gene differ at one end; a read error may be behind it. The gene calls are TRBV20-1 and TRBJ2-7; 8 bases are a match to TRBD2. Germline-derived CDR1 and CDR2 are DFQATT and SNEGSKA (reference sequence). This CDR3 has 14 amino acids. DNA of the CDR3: TGCAGTGCAATACGGGAGGGATCGTACTACAAGCAGTACTTC. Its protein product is CSAIREGSYYKQYF.

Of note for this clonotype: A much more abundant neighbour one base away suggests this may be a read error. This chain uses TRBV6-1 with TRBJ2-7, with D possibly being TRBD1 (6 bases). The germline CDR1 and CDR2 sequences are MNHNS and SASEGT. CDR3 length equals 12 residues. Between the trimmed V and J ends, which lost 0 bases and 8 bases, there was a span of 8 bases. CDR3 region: CASSEAGDKQYF. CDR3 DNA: TGTGCCAGCAGTGAAGCGGGGGACAAGCAGTACTTC.

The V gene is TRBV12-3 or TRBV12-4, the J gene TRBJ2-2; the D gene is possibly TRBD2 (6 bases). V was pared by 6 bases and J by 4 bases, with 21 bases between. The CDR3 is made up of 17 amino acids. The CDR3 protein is CASSLWGGTWSTGELFF. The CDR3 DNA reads TGTGCCAGCAGCCTGTGGGGAGGCACATGGAGCACCGGGGAGCTGTTTTTT.